A selection of T cell receptor beta chains follows, all from one sample in a study of blood T cell repertoires in COVID-19. The repertoire was sequenced with immunoSEQ multiplex PCR; TCRdb's copy has only in-frame clones and lacks some. The repertoire holds 45,000 to 75,000 clones, 70% to 90% seen once, with approximately 4.3% in the top ten. Source material: peripheral blood. Receptors were obtained from a man between 60 and 75 years old with acute or convalescent COVID-19. Both conserved end residues are part of each CDR3. The order of the fields is J gene, V gene, clone size, D gene, CDR3 DNA, CDR3 protein. A D gene is named only where the DNA matches it firmly. Size is omitted from some rows. Given values are once, few, many or a class for expanded clones.

J: TRBJ1-1
V: TRBV6-5
size: -
D: -
DNA: TGTGCCAGCAGTTACTCTGGTAGGGGGAACACTGAAGCTTTCTTT
CDR3: CASSYSGRGNTEAFF

J: TRBJ2-1
V: TRBV28
size: -
D: TRBD1
DNA: TGTGCCAGCAACTACAGGGGGGCCTACAATGAGCAGTTCTTC
CDR3: CASNYRGAYNEQFF

J: TRBJ2-2
V: TRBV18
size: -
D: -
DNA: TGTGCCAGCTCACCACCTAGCGGGAACACCGGGGAGCTGTTTTTT
CDR3: CASSPPSGNTGELFF

J: TRBJ2-7
V: TRBV19
size: -
D: TRBD2
DNA: TGTGCCAGTAGTGGAAGACTAGCGGGGTCATCCTACGAGCAGTACTTC
CDR3: CASSGRLAGSSYEQYF

J: TRBJ1-1
V: TRBV10-3
size: once
D: -
DNA: TGTGCCATCAGCTCAGTAGGGGGGGGAAGCACTGAAGCTTTCTTT
CDR3: CAISSVGGGSTEAFF

J: TRBJ1-2
V: TRBV27
size: medium-sized
D: TRBD1
DNA: TGTGCCAGCAGTTTAATGACAGGGTATGGCTACACCTTC
CDR3: CASSLMTGYGYTF

J: TRBJ1-2
V: TRBV4-2
size: -
D: TRBD1
DNA: TGTGCCAGCAGCCAAGATAGGGACAGGGACTATGGCTACACCTTC
CDR3: CASSQDRDRDYGYTF

J: TRBJ2-1
V: TRBV29-1
size: -
D: TRBD2
DNA: TGCAGCGTTGAAAGTGGGGGGGGTAGCGCCTACAATGAGCAGTTCTTC
CDR3: CSVESGGGSAYNEQFF

J: TRBJ2-5
V: TRBV7-9
size: -
D: TRBD1
DNA: TGTGCCAGCAGCTTAGCCCCAAACAGGGGGAGGGAGACCCAGTACTTC
CDR3: CASSLAPNRGRETQYF

J: TRBJ1-2
V: TRBV7-6
size: few
D: TRBD1
DNA: TGTGCCAGCAGCTCAGGGGGCCCGGGCTATGGCTACACCTTC
CDR3: CASSSGGPGYGYTF

J: TRBJ2-3
V: TRBV28
size: -
D: TRBD1
DNA: TGTGCCAGCAGTCCAACGGGGCAGGGGGCGAGGTTGGCAGATACGCAGTATTTT
CDR3: CASSPTGQGARLADTQYF

J: TRBJ2-7
V: TRBV28
size: -
D: TRBD2
DNA: TGTGCCAGCAGTTGGGGTCGGGGGGTTAACTTC
CDR3: CASSWGRGVNF

J: TRBJ2-1
V: TRBV5-1
size: -
D: -
DNA: TGCGCCAGCAGCTTGATCGGGACTCCCTCTTACAATGAGCAGTTCTTC
CDR3: CASSLIGTPSYNEQFF

J: TRBJ2-5
V: TRBV5-1
size: -
D: TRBD2
DNA: TGCGCCAGCAGCTTGGCTAGCGGGGGGGCAGAAGAGACCCAGTACTTC
CDR3: CASSLASGGAEETQYF

J: TRBJ2-3
V: TRBV3-1/TRBV3-2
size: once
D: -
DNA: TGTGCCAGCAGCCAAAGTCGATTGGGGGCGGGAGAACCTACAGATACGCAGTATTTT
CDR3: CASSQSRLGAGEPTDTQYF

J: TRBJ2-1
V: TRBV30
size: few
D: TRBD1
DNA: TGTGCCTGGACCCAGGGGGTCGGGCAGTTCTTC
CDR3: CAWTQGVGQFF

J: TRBJ2-7
V: TRBV28
size: -
D: TRBD1
DNA: TGTGCCAGCAGTTCCCCCTGGGACAGACCCTACGAGCAGTACTTC
CDR3: CASSSPWDRPYEQYF

J: TRBJ2-3
V: TRBV28
size: once
D: TRBD2
DNA: TGTGCCAGCAGTTTAGGGCGGGAGGGCCTAGCAGATACGCAGTATTTT
CDR3: CASSLGREGLADTQYF

J: TRBJ2-1
V: TRBV5-1
size: -
D: -
DNA: TGCGCCAGCAGCCCATTCCTCCCCGAGAATGAGCAGTTCTTC
CDR3: CASSPFLPENEQFF

J: TRBJ2-1
V: TRBV11-3
size: -
D: TRBD2
DNA: TGTGCCAGCAGCTTAGGGCGGGAGGGCCGAAATGAGCAGTTCTTC
CDR3: CASSLGREGRNEQFF

J: TRBJ1-1
V: TRBV4-1
size: -
D: -
DNA: TGCGCCAGCGGGGTCGGGGGGACACACACTGAAGCTTTCTTT
CDR3: CASGVGGTHTEAFF

J: TRBJ1-3
V: TRBV30
size: once
D: -
DNA: TGTGCCTGGAGTGAGGACATTCGCTCTGGAAACACCATATATTTT
CDR3: CAWSEDIRSGNTIYF

J: TRBJ1-2
V: TRBV5-1
size: -
D: -
DNA: TGCGCCAGCAGATTCGGGGGAGCGGGCTACACCTTC
CDR3: CASRFGGAGYTF

J: TRBJ1-2
V: TRBV7-6
size: few
D: TRBD1
DNA: TGTGCCAGCAGCTTAGGAGGGACAGGATTCTCTAACTATGGCTACACCTTC
CDR3: CASSLGGTGFSNYGYTF

J: TRBJ1-2
V: TRBV7-3
size: -
D: -
DNA: TGTGCCAGCAGCTTAAAAGGAGGCTATGGCTACACCTTC
CDR3: CASSLKGGYGYTF

J: TRBJ2-2
V: TRBV5-4
size: -
D: TRBD2
DNA: TGTGCCAGCAGCCCTCCCGGGGCGGGAGAGGCCGGGGAGCTGTTTTTT
CDR3: CASSPPGAGEAGELFF

J: TRBJ2-1
V: TRBV18
size: -
D: TRBD2
DNA: TGTGCCAGCTCACTGACTAGCGGGAGTCACGGGCAGTTCTTC
CDR3: CASSLTSGSHGQFF

J: TRBJ2-7
V: TRBV5-1
size: -
D: -
DNA: TGCGCCAGCAGCTTGGCGCCGCTAGCGACCCGAATTTACGAGCAGTACTTC
CDR3: CASSLAPLATRIYEQYF

J: TRBJ2-7
V: TRBV5-4
size: -
D: TRBD2
DNA: TGTGCCAGCAGCCTAGCGGGACAGAAGATGTACGAGCAGTACTTC
CDR3: CASSLAGQKMYEQYF

J: TRBJ1-4
V: TRBV7-9
size: once
D: TRBD1
DNA: TGTGCCAGCAGCCCCGGACAGGGGAGCGTAACTAATGAAAAACTGTTTTTT
CDR3: CASSPGQGSVTNEKLFF

J: TRBJ2-2
V: TRBV3-1/TRBV3-2
size: few
D: -
DNA: TGTGCCAGCAGCCGACTAATCACCGGGGAGCTGTTTTTT
CDR3: CASSRLITGELFF

J: TRBJ2-1
V: TRBV4-1
size: -
D: TRBD2
DNA: TGCGCCAGCAGCCCTCCTAGCGGACCCATGAATGAGCAGTTCTTC
CDR3: CASSPPSGPMNEQFF

J: TRBJ1-6
V: TRBV30
size: -
D: -
DNA: TGTGCCTGGAGTGAAGGGCCAGAGGGTTCACCCCTCCACTTT
CDR3: CAWSEGPEGSPLHF

J: TRBJ1-5
V: TRBV2
size: -
D: -
DNA: TGTGCCAGCAGCCGGGACAACAATCAGCCCCAGCATTTT
CDR3: CASSRDNNQPQHF

J: TRBJ1-1
V: TRBV19
size: -
D: -
DNA: TGTGCCAGTATAATGGGGCGTGGGGAAGCTTTCTTT
CDR3: CASIMGRGEAFF

J: TRBJ2-7
V: TRBV6-5
size: -
D: TRBD2
DNA: TGTGCCAGCAGTAACGCCGGACTAGCGGGACAAAGGTACTTC
CDR3: CASSNAGLAGQRYF

J: TRBJ2-5
V: TRBV11-2
size: -
D: TRBD1
DNA: TGTGCCAGCAGCTTATCCCAGGGGGAAGTGGAGACCCAGTACTTC
CDR3: CASSLSQGEVETQYF

J: TRBJ1-2
V: TRBV24-1
size: -
D: -
DNA: TGTGCCACCAGTGGGGCAGGTCTTCACTATGGCTACACCTTC
CDR3: CATSGAGLHYGYTF

J: TRBJ1-1
V: TRBV19
size: -
D: TRBD1
DNA: TGTGCCAGTAGCCGACAGGGGGCGCGGGACACTGAAGCTTTCTTT
CDR3: CASSRQGARDTEAFF

J: TRBJ2-5
V: TRBV6-5
size: -
D: TRBD2
DNA: TGTGCCAGCAGTTACTCGACCGCTAGCGGGGAAGAGACCCAGTACTTC
CDR3: CASSYSTASGEETQYF

J: TRBJ2-7
V: TRBV5-4
size: -
D: TRBD1
DNA: TGTGCCAGCAGCGTACCGGGACAGGGATCCTACGAGCAGTACTTC
CDR3: CASSVPGQGSYEQYF

J: TRBJ1-3
V: TRBV5-8
size: -
D: TRBD1
DNA: TGTGCCAGCCGGGGGACAGGTTTACCGATCCTGAAAAACACCATATATTTT
CDR3: CASRGTGLPILKNTIYF

J: TRBJ1-3
V: TRBV6-5
size: -
D: -
DNA: TGTGCCAGCAGTTACGGGCCAACTGGAAACACCATATATTTT
CDR3: CASSYGPTGNTIYF

J: TRBJ1-4
V: TRBV29-1
size: -
D: -
DNA: TGCAGCGTCCGAGGGCGGGCTAATGAAAAACTGTTTTTT
CDR3: CSVRGRANEKLFF

J: TRBJ1-2
V: TRBV7-9
size: -
D: TRBD1
DNA: TGTGCCAGCTCACGGGACAGAGGAAACTATGGCTACACCTTC
CDR3: CASSRDRGNYGYTF

J: TRBJ2-7
V: TRBV7-7
size: -
D: TRBD2
DNA: TGTGCTAGCAGCCCTGGGGGTGGCGGGAGTTTCTACGAGCAGTACTTC
CDR3: CASSPGGGGSFYEQYF